A selection of T cell receptor beta chains follows, all from one sample in a study of T cells in Graves' hyperthyroidism and ophthalmopathy. TCRdb redid the calling of the multiplex PCR reads with MiXCR, one entry per CDR3 protein. The sample holds about 610,000 distinct CDR3 sequences, approximately 15% seen once. Source material: blood. These receptors all come from a middle-aged woman with Graves' ophthalmopathy. Each CDR3 is given with its conserved first and last residue. A D gene is named only where the DNA matches it firmly. Where a row states a size, it is once, few, many or the class of an expanded clone; other rows omit it.

abundance: NA
len: 14
d_gene: NA
j_gene: TRBJ2-5
v_gene: TRBV6-1
CDR3nt: TGTGCCAGCAGTTACCCGCTTGGACAAGAGACCCAGTACTTC
CDR3aa: CASSYPLGQETQYF

abundance: many
len: 16
d_gene: TRBD1
j_gene: TRBJ2-1
v_gene: TRBV28
CDR3nt: TGTGCCAGCAGACAACCGGGACAGCTAACCTACAATGAGCAGTTCTTC
CDR3aa: CASRQPGQLTYNEQFF

abundance: few
len: 16
d_gene: TRBD2
j_gene: TRBJ2-7
v_gene: TRBV4-1
CDR3nt: TGCGCCAGCAGCCCTACTAGCGGGAGGGCCGTCTACGAGCAGTACTTC
CDR3aa: CASSPTSGRAVYEQYF

abundance: NA
len: 15
d_gene: TRBD2
j_gene: TRBJ2-1
v_gene: TRBV2
CDR3nt: TGTGCTAGCGAGGGGGGTAGCGGGAGTGCCCGGGGGCAGTTCTTC
CDR3aa: CASEGGSGSARGQFF

abundance: many
len: 13
d_gene: TRBD1
j_gene: TRBJ2-7
v_gene: TRBV28
CDR3nt: TGTGCCAGCGGTGGGACAGGGGCCCACGAGCAGTACTTC
CDR3aa: CASGGTGAHEQYF

abundance: many
len: 16
d_gene: NA
j_gene: TRBJ1-3
v_gene: TRBV3-1
CDR3nt: TGTGCCAGCAGCCAAGGAATAGGTAGCTCTGGAAACACCATATATTTT
CDR3aa: CASSQGIGSSGNTIYF

abundance: few
len: 14
d_gene: TRBD1
j_gene: TRBJ1-3
v_gene: TRBV3-1
CDR3nt: TGTGCCAGCGGAGACAGGGGAGCTGGAAACACCATATATTTT
CDR3aa: CASGDRGAGNTIYF

abundance: many
len: 14
d_gene: NA
j_gene: TRBJ1-4
v_gene: TRBV2
CDR3nt: TGTGCCAGCATCAGGGCTGGAGCTAATGAAAAACTGTTTTTT
CDR3aa: CASIRAGANEKLFF

abundance: NA
len: 16
d_gene: NA
j_gene: TRBJ2-5
v_gene: TRBV5-1
CDR3nt: TGCGCCAGCAGCTTGTTTCCTAGCCAGGACCAAGAGACCCAGTACTTC
CDR3aa: CASSLFPSQDQETQYF

abundance: few
len: 15
d_gene: TRBD2
j_gene: TRBJ2-1
v_gene: TRBV20-1
CDR3nt: TGCAGTGCTGCCGGGACTAGCGGCCCCTACAATGAGCAGTTCTTC
CDR3aa: CSAAGTSGPYNEQFF

abundance: few
len: 16
d_gene: TRBD1
j_gene: TRBJ1-2
v_gene: TRBV7-2
CDR3nt: TGTGCCAGCAGCTTAGGGTCGGGGGACAGGAGATATGGCTACACCTTC
CDR3aa: CASSLGSGDRRYGYTF

abundance: few
len: 14
d_gene: NA
j_gene: TRBJ2-2
v_gene: TRBV29-1
CDR3nt: TGCAGCGCCGCAAGCTCGGTTAGCACCGGGGAGCTGTTTTTT
CDR3aa: CSAASSVSTGELFF

abundance: few
len: 14
d_gene: NA
j_gene: TRBJ2-7
v_gene: TRBV20-1
CDR3nt: TGCAGTGCTAGTCCGGCACCCACCTCCTACGAGCAGTACTTC
CDR3aa: CSASPAPTSYEQYF

abundance: many
len: 11
d_gene: NA
j_gene: TRBJ1-1
v_gene: TRBV30
CDR3nt: TGTGCCTCGGGCCGAAACACTGAAGCTTTCTTT
CDR3aa: CASGRNTEAFF

abundance: many
len: 14
d_gene: NA
j_gene: TRBJ2-3
v_gene: TRBV20-1
CDR3nt: TGCAGTGCTAGTCCCGCGGGGGCCACAGATACGCAGTATTTT
CDR3aa: CSASPAGATDTQYF

abundance: many
len: 16
d_gene: TRBD1
j_gene: TRBJ2-2
v_gene: TRBV27
CDR3nt: TGTGCCAGCAAGGACAGGGGTGGAACAAGCACCGGGGAGCTGTTTTTT
CDR3aa: CASKDRGGTSTGELFF

abundance: many
len: 19
d_gene: TRBD2
j_gene: TRBJ2-1
v_gene: TRBV28
CDR3nt: TGTGCCAGCAGTTTACCTGGGACGGTAGCGGGAGGGGGATACAATGAGCAGTTCTTC
CDR3aa: CASSLPGTVAGGGYNEQFF

abundance: many
len: 14
d_gene: NA
j_gene: TRBJ2-3
v_gene: TRBV29-1
CDR3nt: TGCAGCGTTGCATGGGTGGAGGGCTCAGATACGCAGTATTTT
CDR3aa: CSVAWVEGSDTQYF

abundance: many
len: 13
d_gene: NA
j_gene: TRBJ2-3
v_gene: TRBV6-2/TRBV6-3
CDR3nt: TGTGCCAGCGAAGGGGGGTTCACAGATACGCAGTATTTT
CDR3aa: CASEGGFTDTQYF

abundance: few
len: 15
d_gene: TRBD2
j_gene: TRBJ2-1
v_gene: TRBV6-1
CDR3nt: TGTGCCAGCAGGGGAGCGGGGGGGCTCGGCAATGAGCAGTTCTTC
CDR3aa: CASRGAGGLGNEQFF

abundance: many
len: 13
d_gene: NA
j_gene: TRBJ2-7
v_gene: TRBV28
CDR3nt: TGTGCCAGCAGTTTAGACAGGAACTACGAGCAGTACTTC
CDR3aa: CASSLDRNYEQYF

abundance: few
len: 12
d_gene: NA
j_gene: TRBJ1-1
v_gene: TRBV29-1
CDR3nt: TGCAGCGCCGTGGGTACCAACACTGAAGCTTTCTTT
CDR3aa: CSAVGTNTEAFF

abundance: few
len: 14
d_gene: NA
j_gene: TRBJ2-7
v_gene: TRBV14
CDR3nt: TGTGCCAGCAGCCAAGAGCTTCTCGGTTACGAGCAGTACTTC
CDR3aa: CASSQELLGYEQYF

abundance: many
len: 16
d_gene: TRBD2
j_gene: TRBJ2-3
v_gene: TRBV15
CDR3nt: TGTGCCACCAGCAGAGGGGAGCGGGAGTCGGCAGATACGCAGTATTTT
CDR3aa: CATSRGERESADTQYF

abundance: many
len: 14
d_gene: NA
j_gene: TRBJ2-1
v_gene: TRBV2
CDR3nt: TGTGCGAGCAGGAAGGGGAGCTCCTACAATGAGCAGTTCTTC
CDR3aa: CASRKGSSYNEQFF

abundance: NA
len: 16
d_gene: TRBD2
j_gene: TRBJ2-3
v_gene: TRBV20-1
CDR3nt: TGCAGTGCTAGAGGCCAGAGCGGGAGGGCTTTCGATACGCAGTATTTT
CDR3aa: CSARGQSGRAFDTQYF

abundance: NA
len: 15
d_gene: NA
j_gene: TRBJ1-3
v_gene: TRBV4-1
CDR3nt: TGCGCCTCCAGCCCGGGGGGGAACTCTGGAAACACCATATATTTT
CDR3aa: CASSPGGNSGNTIYF

abundance: NA
len: 15
d_gene: NA
j_gene: TRBJ1-5
v_gene: TRBV15
CDR3nt: TGTGCCACCAGCAGAGATTCCTATAGCAATCAGCCCCAGCATTTT
CDR3aa: CATSRDSYSNQPQHF

abundance: few
len: 9
d_gene: NA
j_gene: TRBJ2-7
v_gene: TRBV6-1
CDR3nt: TGTGCCAGCGATCTGAAGCAGTACTTC
CDR3aa: CASDLKQYF

abundance: many
len: 15
d_gene: TRBD2
j_gene: TRBJ2-3
v_gene: TRBV7-3
CDR3nt: TGTGCCAGCAGCTTATTAGCGGGAGTGTCAGATACGCAGTATTTT
CDR3aa: CASSLLAGVSDTQYF

abundance: many
len: 17
d_gene: NA
j_gene: TRBJ1-1
v_gene: TRBV11-2
CDR3nt: TGTGCCAGCAGCTTAATCGCGGCCTCGGACATGAACACTGAAGCTTTCTTT
CDR3aa: CASSLIAASDMNTEAFF

abundance: few
len: 15
d_gene: NA
j_gene: TRBJ2-3
v_gene: TRBV12-3/TRBV12-4
CDR3nt: TGTGCCAGCAGTTTTGGCAGCCTCGACACAGATACGCAGTATTTT
CDR3aa: CASSFGSLDTDTQYF

abundance: many
len: 13
d_gene: NA
j_gene: TRBJ1-2
v_gene: TRBV6-1
CDR3nt: TGTGCCAGCAGTGTTCAAACGGAGTATGGCTACACCTTC
CDR3aa: CASSVQTEYGYTF

abundance: many
len: 14
d_gene: NA
j_gene: TRBJ2-2
v_gene: TRBV20-1
CDR3nt: TGCAGTGCTAGAGATTTGAGGAACACCGGGGAGCTGTTTTTT
CDR3aa: CSARDLRNTGELFF

abundance: many
len: 13
d_gene: NA
j_gene: TRBJ2-1
v_gene: TRBV2
CDR3nt: TGTGCCAGCACCGAGCAGTTGGGGCTTGAGCAGTTCTTC
CDR3aa: CASTEQLGLEQFF

abundance: many
len: 15
d_gene: NA
j_gene: TRBJ2-4
v_gene: TRBV12-3/TRBV12-4
CDR3nt: TGTGCCAGCAGTTTAGGTAGTATCGGGCCTATCATTCAGTACTTC
CDR3aa: CASSLGSIGPIIQYF

abundance: many
len: 13
d_gene: TRBD1
j_gene: TRBJ1-1
v_gene: TRBV20-1
CDR3nt: TGCAGTGCTCGACAGGGCACGGACACTGAAGCTTTCTTT
CDR3aa: CSARQGTDTEAFF

abundance: few
len: 12
d_gene: TRBD1
j_gene: TRBJ1-5
v_gene: TRBV28
CDR3nt: TGTGCCAGCAGTTTATTAACAGGGGGTCAGCATTTT
CDR3aa: CASSLLTGGQHF

abundance: many
len: 13
d_gene: NA
j_gene: TRBJ1-1
v_gene: TRBV2
CDR3nt: TGTGCCAGCAGACCCAAGGGGAACACTGAAGCTTTCTTT
CDR3aa: CASRPKGNTEAFF

abundance: many
len: 13
d_gene: NA
j_gene: TRBJ1-5
v_gene: TRBV12-3/TRBV12-4
CDR3nt: TGTGCCAGCATGGCAGGCCCGAATCAGCCCCAGCATTTT
CDR3aa: CASMAGPNQPQHF

abundance: NA
len: 13
d_gene: TRBD1
j_gene: TRBJ1-1
v_gene: TRBV9
CDR3nt: TGTGCCAGCAGCCCTCTTGTTGAGGGGGCAGCTTTCTTT
CDR3aa: CASSPLVEGAAFF

abundance: NA
len: 14
d_gene: NA
j_gene: TRBJ2-2
v_gene: TRBV28
CDR3nt: TGTGCCGGCAATAGCGGACTGAACACCGGGGAGCTGTTTTTT
CDR3aa: CAGNSGLNTGELFF

abundance: few
len: 15
d_gene: TRBD1
j_gene: TRBJ1-4
v_gene: TRBV27
CDR3nt: TGTGCCAGCAGTTTATTGGGGACAGGGGTAGAAAAACTGTTTTTT
CDR3aa: CASSLLGTGVEKLFF

abundance: NA
len: 14
d_gene: NA
j_gene: TRBJ2-2
v_gene: TRBV19
CDR3nt: TGTGCCAGTACAAGACTATTTGGTGGCGGGGAGCTGTTTTTT
CDR3aa: CASTRLFGGGELFF

abundance: NA
len: 13
d_gene: TRBD1
j_gene: TRBJ1-1
v_gene: TRBV29-1
CDR3nt: TGCAGCGTTTCACAGGGGGTACACACTGAAGCTTTCTTT
CDR3aa: CSVSQGVHTEAFF